Shown below are 13 T cell receptor beta chains from a single sample sequenced in a study of blood T cell repertoires in COVID-19 (TCRdb year 2020). Libraries were made using the immunoSEQ multiplex PCR assay. The source is immuneACCESS, and TCRdb retained only in-frame sequences with V and J called. Part of the clones is not carried over; for the studies checked, unresolved V genes explain less than half of this, and the remainder is unexplained. The sample has under 150,000 clones on record, about 91% of them singletons. The ten largest clones represent 25% to 30% of the sample. The sequencing sample was made of peripheral blood. The receptors were sampled from a human donor in a cohort sampled during active COVID-19.

The chain is built from TRBV19 and TRBJ1-1; perhaps TRBD1 as D (6 bases). V lost 4 bases and J 9 bases, leaving 18 bases between the germline ends. Germline-derived CDR1 and CDR2 are LNHDA and SQIVND (reference sequence). The CDR3 is made up of 14 amino acids. In nucleotides, the CDR3 is TGTGCCAGTAGTAATACAGGGAGAATTACACAAGCTTTCTTT. As protein: CASSNTGRITQAFF.

The chain recombines TRBV5-4 with TRBJ2-7; 7 bases match TRBD1. V trimming: 1 base; J trimming: 9 bases; junction bases outside the gene matches: 7. Germline V gives CDR1 SGHNT, CDR2 YYREEE (reference sequence). CDR3 length: 13 amino acids. The CDR3 region is CASSLNDRDRQYF. The CDR3 bases are TGTGCCAGCAGCTTGAACGACCGGGACAGGCAGTACTTC.

This chain joins TRBV3-1 (or the pseudogene TRBV3-2) and TRBJ2-3, with TRBD2 identical over 10 bases. Germline CDR1 and CDR2: LGHDT and YNNKEL (reference sequence). J lost 2 bases, V lost 4 bases, and 6 bases had no gene match. This CDR3 contains 16 residues. The CDR3 sequence is CASSPTSGHTTDTQYF. For the CDR3, the DNA is TGTGCCAGCAGCCCGACTAGCGGGCATACCACAGATACGCAGTATTTT.

The V call is TRBV7-9, the J call TRBJ2-5; a weak D match, TRBD1 (7 bases). The germline V and J ends were trimmed by 7 bases and 1 base, with 28 bases remaining between them. Germline CDR1 SEHNR, CDR2 FQNEAQ (reference sequence). The CDR3 loop spans 19 amino acids. The CDR3 coding sequence is TGTGCCAGCACCCTAGGGAGGATACAGGGGCCACTACTCCAAGAGACCCAGTACTTC. Its protein is CASTLGRIQGPLLQETQYF.

The chain recombines TRBV4-3 with TRBJ1-6; maybe TRBD1 (5 bases). V lost 0 bases and J 10 bases, leaving 16 bases between the germline ends. The CDR3 sequence is 16 residues long. Per the germline V gene, CDR1 is LGHNA and CDR2 is YSLEER. CDR3 in amino acids: CASSQDGRRGGSPLHF. The CDR3 DNA follows: TGCGCCAGCAGCCAAGATGGCAGGAGGGGAGGGTCACCCCTCCACTTT.

The chain joins TRBV2 to TRBJ1-6; perhaps TRBD1 as D (5 bases). This CDR3 spans 14 amino acids. With 6 bases removed from V and 7 bases from J, the gap between germline ends came to 13 bases. Looked up from germline, CDR1 is SNHLY and CDR2 is FYNNEI. CDR3 in amino acids: CASRLGPGNSPLHF. CDR3 DNA: TGTGCCAGCAGGTTGGGGCCAGGGAATTCACCCCTCCACTTT.

This chain connects TRBV11-1 to TRBJ2-5, with a weak D call TRBD2 (6 bases). CDR1 and CDR2 (germline): SGHAT, FQDESV (reference sequence). The CDR3 loop spans 14 amino acids. V was clipped by 5 bases and J by 5 bases, with 15 bases between them. The CDR3, as DNA: TGTGCCAGCAGCCCTCTAGCGACTCCCGAGACCCAGTACTTC. Translation: CASSPLATPETQYF.

This clone was observed once. The V call is TRBV4-3, the J call TRBJ2-2; 7 bases are shared with TRBD1. The CDR3 consists of 15 residues. Trimming at V came to 1 base and at J to 5 bases, leaving 4 bases not matched to a gene. Germline lookup yields CDR1 LGHNA and CDR2 YSLEER. The CDR3 DNA sequence: TGCGCCAGCAGCCAAGGGGACAGATCGACCGGGGAGCTGTTTTTT. Amino acid sequence: CASSQGDRSTGELFF.

J is TRBJ1-1 and V is TRBV7-9, with D unresolved. Trimming took 5 bases from V and 0 from J, leaving 4 bases between them. The CDR3 contains 12 residues. Per the germline V gene, CDR1 is SEHNR and CDR2 is FQNEAQ (reference sequence). In DNA, the CDR3 is TGTGCCAGCAGCCCCTTGAACACTGAAGCTTTCTTT. Its translation is CASSPLNTEAFF.

In this sample, this clone turned up once. The chain has TRBV10-3 and TRBJ2-7, with 11 bases aligning to TRBD1. Germline assignment: CDR1 ENHRY and CDR2 SYGVKD. The CDR3 runs to 16 residues. Unmatched junction bases numbered 8, after V lost 4 bases and J lost 3 bases. CDR3 residues: CAISGRGTGGNYEQYF. CDR3 nucleotide sequence: TGTGCCATCAGTGGGCGAGGGACAGGGGGAAACTACGAGCAGTACTTC.

The chain recombines TRBV19 with TRBJ1-5; TRBD1 aligns across 8 bases. Looked up from germline, CDR1 is LNHDA and CDR2 is SQIVND (reference sequence). The CDR3 consists of 14 residues. With 4 bases clipped from V and 4 bases from J, the junction kept 3 bases outside the gene matches. CDR3 sequence (DNA): TGTGCCAGTAGTAGGACAGGGCATAATCAGCCCCAGCATTTT. Translation: CASSRTGHNQPQHF.

The J gene is TRBJ1-2, the V gene TRBV12-3 or TRBV12-4; D is uncertain. Trimming cost V 3 bases and J 8 bases, with 13 bases left between them. The CDR3 runs to 13 residues. CDR3 nucleotides: TGTGCCAGCAGTTTTTCGGGGTTTAGAGGCTACACCTTC. Protein: CASSFSGFRGYTF.

The rearrangement links TRBV6-2 or TRBV6-3 to TRBJ2-4, with 10 bases matching TRBD2. The length of the CDR3 is 19 residues. The V and J ends lost 2 bases and 0 bases, in that order; junction bases with no gene match: 10. CDR1 MNHEY and CDR2 SVGEGT come from the germline V gene. The CDR3 loop reads CASSYVSSGGQVAKNIQYF. CDR3 nucleotides: TGTGCCAGCAGTTACGTTTCTAGCGGGGGCCAGGTAGCCAAAAACATTCAGTACTTC.